This T cell receptor (beta chain) comes out of a study of cytomegalovirus exposure and HLA in healthy donors. Germline-derived CDR1 and CDR2 are GTSNPN and SVGIG (reference sequence). This CDR3 is built from 14 residues. The V gene end was trimmed by 0 bases and the J gene end by 1 base; junction bases not matched to a gene: 2. With 60 Vbeta and 13 Jbeta primers, the PCR was carried out. Clones were sequenced by immunoSEQ multiplex PCR, and TCRdb holds only the in-frame ones, with some missing. In the table there are 150,000 to 200,000 clones, 79% of which are singletons. About this clone: What it recognizes is unknown.

Overall study results and limits: Association of 17,000 or so TCR beta sequences with HLA alleles was found at 0.05 false discovery rate in a later analysis. Previous analysis showed most TCR beta V segments were productive about 87% or about 30% of the time. Diagnosis of cytomegalovirus status made by the classifier reportedly showed high specificity and sensitivity. Sequence variants that were highly shared formed a cluster that was likely a sequencing artifact.

V and J are TRBV30 and TRBJ2-7; 8 bases map to TRBD1. The receptor comes from a woman in her 50s in good health and CMV-seronegative. The sequencing sample was made of PBMCs. CDR3 loop: CAWSVNRGSYEQYF. The CDR3 nucleotides are TGTGCCTGGAGTGTGAACAGGGGGTCCTACGAGCAGTACTTC.